This is a list of T cell receptor beta chains from one sample in a study of blood T cell repertoires in COVID-19. The method was immunoSEQ multiplex PCR; TCRdb's version includes in-frame clones alone and lacks a portion of them. The data hold approximately 89,000 clones, with 85% to 95% observed a single time. The sequencing input was peripheral blood. The receptors shown here come from an older woman with active COVID-19. Both conserved end residues are part of each CDR3. The D gene is left open where the match is weak. Size is omitted from some rows. Given values are once, few, many or a class for expanded clones.

TRBD1	NA	TRBJ1-1	TRBV30	TGTGCCTGGATAAGGAAGGACAGGGGTGGTACTGAAGCTTTCTTT	CAWIRKDRGGTEAFF
TRBD1	NA	TRBJ2-1	TRBV18	TGTGCCAGCTCACCTTTCCTAGGGACAGGGGACCACAATGAGCAGTTCTTC	CASSPFLGTGDHNEQFF
TRBD2	NA	TRBJ2-2	TRBV19	TGTGCCAGTATCGGACTAGCGGGGAACACCGGGGAGCTGTTTTTT	CASIGLAGNTGELFF
NA	NA	TRBJ1-2	TRBV2	TGTGCCAGCAGCCGAACTGCCTATGGCTACACCTTC	CASSRTAYGYTF
TRBD2	NA	TRBJ2-7	TRBV19	TGTGCCAGTAGTCGCAGCGGGGGGAGAAAGTACGAGCAGTACTTC	CASSRSGGRKYEQYF
TRBD1	NA	TRBJ1-4	TRBV7-9	TGTGCCAGCAGCTGGCAGGGGGACAGGTCTTCCTGGGAAAAACTGTTTTTT	CASSWQGDRSSWEKLFF
NA	NA	TRBJ2-7	TRBV15	TGTGCCACCAGCAGACCTACGACTAGTTTCTACGAGCAGTACTTC	CATSRPTTSFYEQYF
TRBD1	NA	TRBJ1-6	TRBV5-1	TGCGCCAGCAGCCGGGACAGGGGTCGCTCACCCCTCCACTTT	CASSRDRGRSPLHF
TRBD2	NA	TRBJ2-7	TRBV27	TGTGCCAGCAGTTCCCCCTTAGCGGGAAAAGGCTACGAGCAGTACTTC	CASSSPLAGKGYEQYF
NA	NA	TRBJ1-5	TRBV6-2/TRBV6-3	TGTGCCAGCAGTTACTCTGCGGGCGGCCAGCCCCAGCATTTT	CASSYSAGGQPQHF
NA	NA	TRBJ1-2	TRBV28	TGTGCCAGCAGTACCGGGGTTGGCTACACCTTC	CASSTGVGYTF
NA	NA	TRBJ2-2	TRBV5-6	TGTGCCAGCAGCTTGGGGCAGGGCGTCGCCGGGGAGCTGTTTTTT	CASSLGQGVAGELFF
NA	once	TRBJ2-7	TRBV25-1	TGTGCCACCCGGGACTTAAGCTCCTACGAGCAGTACTTC	CATRDLSSYEQYF
TRBD2	NA	TRBJ2-1	TRBV6-2/TRBV6-3	TGTGCCAGCAGTTATCTGCGGGAGATGGGCAATGAGCAGTTCTTC	CASSYLREMGNEQFF
NA	once	TRBJ1-2	TRBV2	TGTGCCACGACTTTTTTAACGACGGATGGCTACACCTTC	CATTFLTTDGYTF
NA	NA	TRBJ2-7	TRBV12-3/TRBV12-4	TGTGCCAGCAGTATAGAGGACTTCTACGAGCAGTACTTC	CASSIEDFYEQYF
NA	NA	TRBJ1-5	TRBV7-8	TGTGCCAGCAGCTTTGGTTTGGAGCGCAATCAGCCCCAGCATTTT	CASSFGLERNQPQHF
TRBD2	NA	TRBJ2-3	TRBV6-5	TGTGCCAGCAGGGGAAGCGGGAGTGGGACAGATACGCAGTATTTT	CASRGSGSGTDTQYF
NA	NA	TRBJ2-5	TRBV28	TGTGCCAGCAGTCCAGTAGGAGGGTGGGTAGAGACCCAGTACTTC	CASSPVGGWVETQYF
TRBD2	NA	TRBJ2-3	TRBV7-2	TGTGCCAGCAGCTTGTCCCTAGCGGGGGCCGGCACAGATACGCAGTATTTT	CASSLSLAGAGTDTQYF
NA	NA	TRBJ1-1	TRBV11-2	TGTGCCAGCAGCTTCACAGGGAACTTGAACACTGAAGCTTTCTTT	CASSFTGNLNTEAFF
TRBD1	NA	TRBJ1-5	TRBV6-5	TGTGCCAGCAGGGGACAGGGCGGTGGTCAGCCCCAGCATTTT	CASRGQGGGQPQHF
NA	NA	TRBJ1-2	TRBV10-3	TGTGCCATCTCGCCTGCGGCAGCCTCTATTGGCTACACCTTC	CAISPAAASIGYTF
TRBD1	once	TRBJ1-4	TRBV2	TGTGCCAGCAGCTTACCCGGACAGGGGGAAAAACTGTTTTTT	CASSLPGQGEKLFF
TRBD2	NA	TRBJ2-3	TRBV28	TGTGCCACCACTAGCGGGAGGGTGAATACGCAGTATTTT	CATTSGRVNTQYF
TRBD2	NA	TRBJ2-5	TRBV5-1	TGCGCCAGCAGCTTCCTTTCCGGGGGGACTAGAGAGACCCAGTACTTC	CASSFLSGGTRETQYF
TRBD2	NA	TRBJ2-3	TRBV7-6	TGTGCCAGCAGCTTCGGACTAGCGGGAGGCTCAGATACGCAGTATTTT	CASSFGLAGGSDTQYF
TRBD1	once	TRBJ1-2	TRBV7-2	TGTGCCAGCAGCTCCGGGACAGGGGTCCTTGGCTACACCTTC	CASSSGTGVLGYTF
NA	NA	TRBJ2-7	TRBV11-2	TGTGCCAGCAGCTACCCGGGGAACCACGAGCAGTACTTC	CASSYPGNHEQYF
NA	NA	TRBJ1-6	TRBV6-5	TGTGCCAGCAGTTTCAGGGGTTTACCCTATAATTCACCCCTCCACTTT	CASSFRGLPYNSPLHF
NA	NA	TRBJ2-1	TRBV28	TGTGCCAGCAGCCGGCCCGGACAGGGAGGGAATGAGCAGTTCTTC	CASSRPGQGGNEQFF
TRBD1	NA	TRBJ2-7	TRBV19	TGTGCCACTTCTAGGGGGACAGGGGGCGCGGAAGAGCAGTACTTC	CATSRGTGGAEEQYF
TRBD1	NA	TRBJ1-4	TRBV2	TGTGCCAGCACTATCCAGGGGGATTGGACTAATGAAAAACTGTTTTTT	CASTIQGDWTNEKLFF
NA	once	TRBJ1-1	TRBV11-2	TGTGCCAGCAGCTTAGGTTGGAGGGGTGGGAACACTGAAGCTTTCTTT	CASSLGWRGGNTEAFF
TRBD2	few	TRBJ2-1	TRBV4-1	TGCGCCAGCAGCCAAGACGGGACTAGCGGGTTCTACAATGAGCAGTTCTTC	CASSQDGTSGFYNEQFF
TRBD1	NA	TRBJ2-7	TRBV3-1/TRBV3-2	TGTGCCAGCAGCCATAGACAGGGTTCCTACGAGCAGTACTTC	CASSHRQGSYEQYF
TRBD1	NA	TRBJ1-2	TRBV10-3	TGTGCCATCAGTAACGGACAGGGCTATGGCTACACCTTC	CAISNGQGYGYTF
NA	NA	TRBJ1-2	TRBV20-1	TGCAGTGCTAGATCGGGAGATGGCTACACCTTC	CSARSGDGYTF
TRBD1	NA	TRBJ2-7	TRBV6-6	TGTGCCAGCAGTTCCCCGGGACAGGGGATCTACGAGCAGTACTTC	CASSSPGQGIYEQYF
TRBD2	NA	TRBJ2-2	TRBV7-2	TGTGCCAGCAGGGCGGGAGGCTTCACCGGGGAGCTGTTTTTT	CASRAGGFTGELFF
NA	NA	TRBJ2-3	TRBV9	TGTGCCAGCAGCGTAGGTCAGGGCTTCACAGATACGCAGTATTTT	CASSVGQGFTDTQYF
NA	NA	TRBJ1-2	TRBV6-5	TGTGCCAGCAGGGAGCAGGGGCGCGTTAACTATGGCTACACCTTC	CASREQGRVNYGYTF
TRBD1	once	TRBJ1-3	TRBV3-1/TRBV3-2	TGTGCCAGCAGCCAAGGACAGGGGAGAAACACCATATATTTT	CASSQGQGRNTIYF
NA	NA	TRBJ2-1	TRBV19	TGTGCCAGTAAGAACTACCCACTAACCAACAATGAGCAGTTCTTC	CASKNYPLTNNEQFF
NA	NA	TRBJ1-5	TRBV28	TGTGCCAGCGGGAATAGACTGGAGGGCCAGCCCCAGCATTTT	CASGNRLEGQPQHF
TRBD2	NA	TRBJ2-7	TRBV7-6	TGTGCCAGCAGCCTACAGGAGCGGGGCCCCTACGAGCAGTACTTC	CASSLQERGPYEQYF
NA	NA	TRBJ2-7	TRBV7-9	TGTGCCAGCAGCTTAGGGGGAGGCAGCGGCAGCGAGCAGTACTTC	CASSLGGGSGSEQYF
NA	NA	TRBJ2-6	TRBV25-1	TGTGCCAGCAGTGAATCTGGGGGCGCTGGGGCCAACGTCCTGACTTTC	CASSESGGAGANVLTF
TRBD1	NA	TRBJ1-1	TRBV19	TGTGCCAGTAGTACACCCCAGACAGGGGGAAACACTGAAGCTTTCTTT	CASSTPQTGGNTEAFF
NA	NA	TRBJ2-3	TRBV21-1	TGTGCCAGCAGCCGGGACAGGGGGACAGATACGCAGTATTTT	CASSRDRGTDTQYF
TRBD2	NA	TRBJ2-1	TRBV11-2	TGTGCCAGCAGCTTAAGTAGCGGGACCGTCTACAATGAGCAGTTCTTC	CASSLSSGTVYNEQFF